The T cell receptor beta chain under discussion was sequenced for a study of T cell clonality in common variable immunodeficiency. Germline CDR1 reads SGHNT; CDR2 reads YENEEA. The V gene lost 5 bases and the J gene lost 5 bases, with 15 bases spanning the gap. The CDR3 covers 15 residues. Clones were sequenced by immunoSEQ multiplex PCR, and TCRdb holds only the in-frame ones, with some missing. The sample presents approximately 57,000 clones, none singletons. Turning to this clone: What it recognizes is unknown. The read falls 3 residues short of the CDR3 end, and the missing part is taken from the germline J gene.

General study points: CVID patient heterogeneity limited repertoire-clinical complication correlations. CVID subjects had higher TCRbeta clonality than healthy controls, most marked in about a third.

The sequence was collected from a person between 18 and 75 years old in good health. Sequenced input: peripheral blood mononuclear cells. V usage is TRBV11-3 and J usage is TRBJ2-2; D is perhaps TRBD2 (6 bases). The CDR3 DNA, read in part, is TGTGCCAGCAGCCTCGGAGGGCACCGGACCGGGGAG. Its translation is CASSLGGHRTGE. The full CDR3 is CASSLGGHRTGELFF.